This T cell receptor (beta chain) was observed in a study of T cells in Graves' hyperthyroidism and ophthalmopathy. Study results and limitations: Blood also held most thyroid clonotypes expanded beyond 0.001. Researchers report that a 13 V-J model separated ophthalmopathy from stable hyperthyroidism.

Regarding this clonotype: What it binds is not known. An end of the junction differs from the germline gene, which may be a read error.

There were TCR beta CDR3 regions amplified from RNA transcripts. With the HTBI primer set, the TCR CDR3 went through a first round of RT-PCR. TCRdb reprocessed the multiplex PCR reads with MiXCR, giving one entry per CDR3 protein. The repertoire holds some 570,000 distinct CDR3 sequences, with more than 15% as singletons. At least 3 on the Clinical Activity Score was recorded for ophthalmopathy patients, who also had NOSPECS grade at least 4 and duration under 3 months. PBMCs were derived from more than 8 ml fresh peripheral blood. The sequence came from a woman younger than 35 with Graves' ophthalmopathy. The sample consisted of blood.

The CDR3: CASSLSGGGEKLVF. Written as DNA, the CDR3 is TGTGCCAGCAGCCTCAGCGGGGGCGGTGAAAAACTGGTTTTT. This chain connects TRBV11-2 to TRBJ1-4, with a possible D match to TRBD1 (6 bases). In germline, CDR1 is SGHAT, CDR2 FQNNGV. The CDR3 spans 14 residues. The whole variable domain, filled in from reference TRBV11-2 and TRBJ1-4, reads EAGVAQSPRYKIIEKRQSVAFWCNPISGHATLYWYQQILGQGPKLLIQFQNNGVVDDSQLPKDRFSAERLKGVDSTLKIQPAKLEDSAVYLCASSLSGGGEKLVFGSGTQLSVL.